The 21 T cell receptor beta chains listed next were all sequenced from one sample in a study of shared clonotypes between healthy human individuals. Libraries were prepared by immunoSEQ multiplex PCR; TCRdb keeps only in-frame clonotypes and omits some of them. Of some 480,000 clones in the sample, 79% were seen once. The sample was PBMCs. These receptors were collected from a woman aged 40 to 50 in good health. Some clones in this sample may be carry-over from other donors' samples.

The chain employs TRBV20-1 and TRBJ2-1; D call uncertain. Germline V gene lookup returns CDR1 DFQATT and CDR2 SNEGSKA (reference sequence). V was clipped by 5 bases and J by 4 bases, with 6 bases between them. The CDR3 is 11 amino acids. CDR3 DNA sequence: TGCAGTGCTCTCGAATACAATGAGCAGTTCTTC. Its translation is CSALEYNEQFF.

The chain recombines TRBV2 with TRBJ2-3, with no clear D. This CDR3 comprises 13 residues. Trimming took 7 bases from V and 0 from J, leaving 8 bases between them. From germline, CDR1 is SNHLY and CDR2 FYNNEI. CDR3 loop: CASNGFSTDTQYF. CDR3 coding DNA: TGTGCCAGCAATGGGTTTAGCACAGATACGCAGTATTTT. Supplemented by reference TRBV2 and TRBJ2-3, the full variable domain reads EPEVTQTPSHQVTQMGQEVILRCVPISNHLYFYWYRQILGQKVEFLVSFYNNEISEKSEIFDDQFSVERPDGSNFTLKIRSTKLEDSAMYFCASNGFSTDTQYFGPGTRLTVL.

V and J are TRBV29-1 and TRBJ2-1; tentatively, D is TRBD2 (6 bases). Germline assignment: CDR1 SQVTM and CDR2 ANQGSEA. The CDR3 is 14 amino acids. The V end was cut by 7 bases, the J end by 7 bases, with 20 bases between. The CDR3 DNA is TGCAGCGCTAGCGTCGAGCTGGTCTGGAATGAGCAGTTCTTC. As protein: CSASVELVWNEQFF.

The J gene is TRBJ1-2, the V gene TRBV6-1; D is uncertain. The CDR3 loop spans 13 amino acids. Germline V gene lookup returns CDR1 MNHNS and CDR2 SASEGT. V was pared by 3 bases and J by 6 bases, with 11 bases between. CDR3 protein: CASSDGRHHGYTF. The CDR3 nucleotides read TGTGCCAGCAGTGATGGGCGCCATCATGGCTACACCTTC.

This clone appeared a single time. The chain is built from TRBV5-1 and TRBJ2-3; D may be TRBD1 (6 bases). This CDR3 has 15 amino acids. Germline V gene sequence: CDR1 SGHRS, CDR2 YFSETQ. The V end lost 3 bases, the J end lost 5 bases, and 16 bases lay between the germline ends. Here the CDR3 reads CASSWATGLRDTQYF. The DNA for the CDR3 is TGCGCCAGCAGCTGGGCGACAGGCCTGAGAGATACGCAGTATTTT.

The chain has TRBV12-5 and TRBJ1-1; 9 bases line up with TRBD1. CDR1 and CDR2 from the germline V gene are LGHNT and FRNRAP. This CDR3 has 17 amino acids. The V segment lost 1 base and the J segment 5 bases; nucleotides outside the gene matches: 11. The CDR3 DNA is TGTGCTAGTGGTTTGGGGCCGCCGGGACAGGGCTTTACTGAAGCTTTCTTT. Amino acid sequence: CASGLGPPGQGFTEAFF.

The V call is TRBV4-1, the J call TRBJ2-1; 7 bases are a match to TRBD2. Germline-derived CDR1 and CDR2 are MGHRA and YSYEKL. The CDR3 consists of 16 residues. Losses at the gene ends were 4 bases for V and 4 bases for J; bases not matched to a gene: 10. The CDR3: CASSRAGRGYYNEQFF. The CDR3 DNA follows: TGCGCCAGCAGCCGCGCAGGGAGGGGCTATTACAATGAGCAGTTCTTC.

This clone was counted between two and nine times. The chain joins TRBV30 to TRBJ1-2; possible D gene TRBD1, 5 bases. V was pared by 0 bases and J by 8 bases, with 16 bases between. Germline V gene lookup returns CDR1 GTSNPN and CDR2 SVGIG (reference sequence). CDR3 length: 14 amino acids. CDR3: CAWSVFAGGVGYTF. Written as DNA, the CDR3 is TGTGCCTGGAGTGTATTTGCGGGGGGGGTCGGCTACACCTTC.

V is TRBV5-5 and J is TRBJ2-1, with D unclear. Germline assignment: CDR1 SGHKS and CDR2 YYEKEE (reference sequence). The CDR3 is made up of 15 amino acids. Between the trimmed V and J ends, which lost 0 bases and 5 bases, there was a span of 12 bases. The CDR3: CASSLAPRLDNEQFF. Here the CDR3 DNA reads TGTGCCAGCAGCTTGGCGCCCAGGCTTGACAATGAGCAGTTCTTC.

The chain uses TRBV4-2 and TRBJ2-1; 9 bases align to TRBD1. The CDR3 spans 15 residues. Germline values: CDR1 LGHNA, CDR2 YNFKEQ. V shed 3 bases, J shed 7 bases, and the junction held 7 bases outside the gene matches. The CDR3 DNA sequence: TGTGCCAGCAGCCATGGGGGGACAGGGTTAAATGAGCAGTTCTTC. This encodes CASSHGGTGLNEQFF.

This clone was detected only once. The rearrangement joins TRBV6-5 to TRBJ2-7; 8 positions match TRBD1. The CDR3 runs to 14 residues. V shed 6 bases and J 9 bases; nucleotides not matched to a gene: 13. In germline, CDR1 is MNHEY, CDR2 SVGAGI. The CDR3 is CASRTGANPTVQYF. The CDR3, as DNA: TGTGCCAGCAGGACAGGGGCGAACCCTACTGTGCAGTACTTC.

This chain connects TRBV7-8 to TRBJ2-5; D uncertain. V was cut by 4 bases and J by 9 bases, with 15 bases left in between. Germline loops: CDR1 SGHVS, CDR2 FQNEAQ. The CDR3 contains 13 residues. The CDR3 DNA reads TGTGCCAGCAGCTCTGGACGGGCGGAGTCCCAGTACTTC. The encoded protein is CASSSGRAESQYF.

The gene calls are TRBV7-6 and TRBJ2-3; D possibly corresponds to TRBD1 (6 bases). This CDR3 is built from 14 residues. Trimming left V 5 bases short and J 4 bases short, with 13 bases between. Germline CDR1 is SGHVS and CDR2 is FNYEAQ. CDR3 sequence reads: CASSPRTAPDTQYF. The DNA for the CDR3 is TGTGCCAGCAGCCCCAGGACAGCCCCAGATACGCAGTATTTT.

CDR3 nucleotides: TGTGCCACCAGCAGCTACGAGCAGTACTTC. It codes for CATSSYEQYF. The chain joins TRBV15 to TRBJ2-7; no firm D call. V lost 3 bases, J lost 3 bases, and 0 bases lay in between. In germline, CDR1 is LNHNV, CDR2 YYDKDF (reference sequence). The CDR3 totals 10 residues.

Worth noting for this clone: This same CDR3 is encoded by further DNA sequences in the sample. The V call is TRBV15, the J call TRBJ1-2; 7 bases are shared with TRBD1. The germline V gene encodes CDR1 LNHNV and CDR2 YYDKDF (reference sequence). Trimming at V came to 8 bases and at J to 3 bases, leaving 9 bases not matched to a gene. There are 14 residues in the CDR3. CDR3 coding DNA: TGTGCCACCTCCAGGGGGGGCAGTGACTATGGCTACACCTTC. It specifies CATSRGGSDYGYTF.

This clone was seen just once. The genes are TRBV5-1 and TRBJ2-5; 9 bases align to TRBD2. V shed 5 bases and J 1 base; nucleotides not matched to a gene: 3. The germline V gene encodes CDR1 SGHRS and CDR2 YFSETQ. CDR3 length: 14 residues. The CDR3, as DNA: TGCGCCAGCAGGGCGGGAGGGTTCCAAGAGACCCAGTACTTC. Residues: CASRAGGFQETQYF.

The chain uses TRBV29-1 and TRBJ2-1; D is unclear. The germline V gene encodes CDR1 SQVTM and CDR2 ANQGSEA. The ends were cut back, 4 bases at V and 5 bases at J, with 15 bases in the middle. The CDR3 totals 14 residues. In DNA, the CDR3 is TGCAGCGTTGTAGTCTTATCGGTGGACAATGAGCAGTTCTTC. This gives the protein CSVVVLSVDNEQFF.

This rearrangement joins TRBV5-1 to TRBJ2-1; 13 bases align to TRBD2. Germline V CDR1 and CDR2: SGHRS, YFSETQ. The CDR3 is made up of 14 amino acids. The V gene end was trimmed by 2 bases and the J gene end by 9 bases; junction bases not matched to a gene: 2. CDR3 region: CASSFTSGRGEQFF. For the CDR3, the DNA is TGCGCCAGCAGCTTTACTAGCGGGAGGGGTGAGCAGTTCTTC.

The rearrangement joins TRBV10-3 to TRBJ2-3, with 10 positions matching TRBD2. The CDR3 runs 15 residues. In germline, CDR1 is ENHRY, CDR2 SYGVKD. V lost 6 bases to trimming and J lost 3 bases; unmatched junction nucleotides: 6. The CDR3, as DNA: TGTGCCATCAGGGGGGGACTAGCGATAACAGATACGCAGTATTTT. Protein: CAIRGGLAITDTQYF.

The chain recombines TRBV5-8 with TRBJ2-6; tentative D call: TRBD1 (5 bases). V dropped 0 bases and J dropped 0 bases, with 10 bases sitting between them. CDR3 length: 17 residues. Per germline, CDR1 SGHTS and CDR2 YDEGEE. As DNA, the CDR3 is TGTGCCAGCAGCTTGGCCAGGGCCTCCTCTGGGGCCAACGTCCTGACTTTC. Its protein product is CASSLARASSGANVLTF.

This clone has only one observation. J is TRBJ2-3 and V is TRBV18; D is undetermined. The germline V and J ends were trimmed by 3 bases and 1 base, with 8 bases remaining between them. Germline values: CDR1 KGHSH, CDR2 LQKENI. The CDR3 is 14 residues long. CDR3 bases: TGTGCCAGCTCACCTCCCAGTCGCACAGATACGCAGTATTTT. Its translation: CASSPPSRTDTQYF.